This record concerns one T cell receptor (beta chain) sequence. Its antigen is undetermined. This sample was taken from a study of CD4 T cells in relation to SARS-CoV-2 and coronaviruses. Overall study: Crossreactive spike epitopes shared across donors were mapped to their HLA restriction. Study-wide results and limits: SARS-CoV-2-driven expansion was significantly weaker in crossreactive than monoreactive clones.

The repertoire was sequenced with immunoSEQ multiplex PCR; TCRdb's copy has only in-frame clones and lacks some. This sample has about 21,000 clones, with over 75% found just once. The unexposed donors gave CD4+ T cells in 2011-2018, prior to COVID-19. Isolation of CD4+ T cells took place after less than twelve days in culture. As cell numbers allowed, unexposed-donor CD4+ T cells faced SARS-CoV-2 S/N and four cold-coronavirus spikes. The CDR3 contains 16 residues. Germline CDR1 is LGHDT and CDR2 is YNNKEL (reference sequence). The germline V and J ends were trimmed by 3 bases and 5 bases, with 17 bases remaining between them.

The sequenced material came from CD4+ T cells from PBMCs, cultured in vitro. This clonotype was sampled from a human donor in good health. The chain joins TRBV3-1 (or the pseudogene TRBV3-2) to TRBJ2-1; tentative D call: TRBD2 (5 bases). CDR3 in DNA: TGTGCCAGCAGCCAGAAAAAATCTAGCCTCGACAATGAGCAGTTCTTC. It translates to CASSQKKSSLDNEQFF.